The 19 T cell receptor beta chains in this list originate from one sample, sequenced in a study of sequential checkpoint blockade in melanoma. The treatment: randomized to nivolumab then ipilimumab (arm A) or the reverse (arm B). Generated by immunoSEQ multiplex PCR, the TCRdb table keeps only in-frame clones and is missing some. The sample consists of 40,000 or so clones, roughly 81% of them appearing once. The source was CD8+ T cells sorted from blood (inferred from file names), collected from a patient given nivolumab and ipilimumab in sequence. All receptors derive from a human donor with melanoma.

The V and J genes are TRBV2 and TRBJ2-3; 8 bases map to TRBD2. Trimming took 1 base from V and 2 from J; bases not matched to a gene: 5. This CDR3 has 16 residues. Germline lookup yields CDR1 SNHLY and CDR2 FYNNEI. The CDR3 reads CASSEVAGGPTDTQYF. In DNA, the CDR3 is TGTGCCAGCAGTGAAGTTGCGGGGGGTCCCACAGATACGCAGTATTTT.

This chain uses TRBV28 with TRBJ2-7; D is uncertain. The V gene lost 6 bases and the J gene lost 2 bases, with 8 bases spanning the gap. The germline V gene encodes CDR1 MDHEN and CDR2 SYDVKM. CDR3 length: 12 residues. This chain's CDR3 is CASSQTTYEQYF. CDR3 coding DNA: TGTGCCAGCAGCCAGACAACCTACGAGCAGTACTTC.

CDR3 bases: TGCGCCAGCAGCCAAGTATACGGGGAAGAACCAGATACGCAGTATTTT. It yields the protein CASSQVYGEEPDTQYF. This chain connects TRBV4-1 to TRBJ2-3; a possible D gene is TRBD2 (5 bases). Looked up from germline, CDR1 is MGHRA and CDR2 is YSYEKL. Trimming left V 1 base short and J 4 bases short, with 15 bases between. This CDR3 comprises 16 residues.

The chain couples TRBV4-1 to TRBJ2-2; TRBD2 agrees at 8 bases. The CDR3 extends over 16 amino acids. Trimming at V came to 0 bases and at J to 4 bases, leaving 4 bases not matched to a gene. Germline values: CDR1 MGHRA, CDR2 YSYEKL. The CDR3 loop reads CASSQDLAGPTGELFF. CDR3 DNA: TGCGCCAGCAGCCAAGATCTAGCGGGCCCCACCGGGGAGCTGTTTTTT.

DNA for the CDR3: TGTGCCAGCAGTTACAAAGGGGTGAATCAGCCCCAGCATTTT. Amino acid sequence: CASSYKGVNQPQHF. The chain carries TRBV6-5 and TRBJ1-5; TRBD1 is a possible D gene (5 bases). Germline V lookup: CDR1 MNHEY, CDR2 SVGAGI. The CDR3 consists of 14 residues. V was trimmed by 2 bases and J by 4 bases, leaving 9 bases between them.

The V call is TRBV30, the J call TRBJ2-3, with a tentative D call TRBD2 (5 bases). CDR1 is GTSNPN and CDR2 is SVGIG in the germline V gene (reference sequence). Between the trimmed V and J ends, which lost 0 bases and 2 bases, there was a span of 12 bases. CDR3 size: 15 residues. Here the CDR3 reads CAWSVGTGFTDTQYF. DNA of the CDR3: TGTGCCTGGAGTGTAGGTACGGGATTCACAGATACGCAGTATTTT.

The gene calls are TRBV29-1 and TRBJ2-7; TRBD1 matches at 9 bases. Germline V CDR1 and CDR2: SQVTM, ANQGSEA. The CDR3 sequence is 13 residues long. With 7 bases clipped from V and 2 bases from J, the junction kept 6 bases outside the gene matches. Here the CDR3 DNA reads TGCAGCGGGCGGACAGGGGATACCTACGAGCAGTACTTC. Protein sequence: CSGRTGDTYEQYF.

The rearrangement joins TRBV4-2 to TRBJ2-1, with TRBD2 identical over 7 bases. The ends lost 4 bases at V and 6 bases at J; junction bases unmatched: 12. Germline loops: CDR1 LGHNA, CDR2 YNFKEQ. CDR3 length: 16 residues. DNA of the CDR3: TGTGCCAGCAGCCCCCTCGAGGGAGGGGTGGCCAATGAGCAGTTCTTC. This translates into CASSPLEGGVANEQFF.

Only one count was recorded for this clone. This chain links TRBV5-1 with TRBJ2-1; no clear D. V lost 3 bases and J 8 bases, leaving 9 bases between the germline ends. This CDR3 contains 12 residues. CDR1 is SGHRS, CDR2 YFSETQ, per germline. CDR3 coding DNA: TGCGCCAGCAGCTCCAGATCCGATGAGCAGTTCTTC. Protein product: CASSSRSDEQFF.

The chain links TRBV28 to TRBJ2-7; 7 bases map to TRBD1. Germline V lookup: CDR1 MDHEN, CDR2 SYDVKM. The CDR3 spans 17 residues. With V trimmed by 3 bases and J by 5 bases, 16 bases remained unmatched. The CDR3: CASSFFQQGQRENEQYF. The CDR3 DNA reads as TGTGCCAGCAGTTTCTTCCAACAGGGGCAGCGAGAAAACGAGCAGTACTTC.

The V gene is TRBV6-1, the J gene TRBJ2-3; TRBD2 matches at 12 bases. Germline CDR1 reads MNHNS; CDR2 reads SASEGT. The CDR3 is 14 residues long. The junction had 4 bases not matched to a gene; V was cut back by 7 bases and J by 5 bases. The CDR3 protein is CASTWGLAGDTQYF. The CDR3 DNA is TGTGCCAGCACATGGGGACTAGCGGGAGATACGCAGTATTTT.

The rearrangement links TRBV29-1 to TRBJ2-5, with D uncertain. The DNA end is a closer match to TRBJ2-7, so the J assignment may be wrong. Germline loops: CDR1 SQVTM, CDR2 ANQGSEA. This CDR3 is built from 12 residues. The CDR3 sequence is CSVVGGAYEQYF. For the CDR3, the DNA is TGCAGCGTTGTCGGCGGTGCCTACGAGCAGTACTTC.

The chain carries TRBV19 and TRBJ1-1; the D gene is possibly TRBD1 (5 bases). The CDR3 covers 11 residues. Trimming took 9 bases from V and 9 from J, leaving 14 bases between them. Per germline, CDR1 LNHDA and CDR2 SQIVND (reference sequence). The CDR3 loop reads CASSDSPQAFF. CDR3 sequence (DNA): TGTGCCAGCTCCGACAGCCCTCAAGCTTTCTTT.

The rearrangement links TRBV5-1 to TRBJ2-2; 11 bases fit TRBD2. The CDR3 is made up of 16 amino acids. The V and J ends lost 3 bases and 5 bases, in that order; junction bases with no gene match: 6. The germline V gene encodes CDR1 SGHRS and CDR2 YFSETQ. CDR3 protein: CASSSGLAGPTGELFF. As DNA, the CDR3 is TGCGCCAGCAGCTCTGGACTAGCGGGTCCGACCGGGGAGCTGTTTTTT.

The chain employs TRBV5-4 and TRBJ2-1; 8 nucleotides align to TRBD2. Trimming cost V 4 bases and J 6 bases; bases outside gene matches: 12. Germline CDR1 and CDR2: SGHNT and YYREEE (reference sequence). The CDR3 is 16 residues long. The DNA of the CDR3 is TGTGCCAGCAGCCAAGATGGTAGCGGGGTTCCCAATGAGCAGTTCTTC. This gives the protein CASSQDGSGVPNEQFF.

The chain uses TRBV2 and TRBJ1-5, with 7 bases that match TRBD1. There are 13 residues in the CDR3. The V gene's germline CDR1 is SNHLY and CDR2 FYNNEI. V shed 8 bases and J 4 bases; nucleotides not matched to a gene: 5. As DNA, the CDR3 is TGTGCCAGCCACGGGACAGCAAATCAGCCCCAGCATTTT. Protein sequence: CASHGTANQPQHF.

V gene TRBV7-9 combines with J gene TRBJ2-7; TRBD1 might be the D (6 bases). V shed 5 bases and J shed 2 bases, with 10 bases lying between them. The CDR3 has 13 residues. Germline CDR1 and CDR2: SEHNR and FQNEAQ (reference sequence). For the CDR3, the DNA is TGTGCCAGCAGCAAACGACAGGCCTACGAGCAGTACTTC. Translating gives CASSKRQAYEQYF.

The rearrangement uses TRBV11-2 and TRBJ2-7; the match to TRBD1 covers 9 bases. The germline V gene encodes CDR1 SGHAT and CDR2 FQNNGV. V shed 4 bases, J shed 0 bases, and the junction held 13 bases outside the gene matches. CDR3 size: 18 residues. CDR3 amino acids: CASSYRGPGQGSSYEQYF. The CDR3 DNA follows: TGTGCCAGCAGCTACAGGGGACCGGGACAGGGAAGCTCCTACGAGCAGTACTTC.

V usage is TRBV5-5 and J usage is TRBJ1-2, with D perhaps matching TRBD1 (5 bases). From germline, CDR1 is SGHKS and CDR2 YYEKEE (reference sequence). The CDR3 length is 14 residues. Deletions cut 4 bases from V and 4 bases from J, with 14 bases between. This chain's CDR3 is CASSEGLVLYGYTF. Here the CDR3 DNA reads TGTGCCAGCAGCGAGGGACTGGTCCTCTATGGCTACACCTTC.